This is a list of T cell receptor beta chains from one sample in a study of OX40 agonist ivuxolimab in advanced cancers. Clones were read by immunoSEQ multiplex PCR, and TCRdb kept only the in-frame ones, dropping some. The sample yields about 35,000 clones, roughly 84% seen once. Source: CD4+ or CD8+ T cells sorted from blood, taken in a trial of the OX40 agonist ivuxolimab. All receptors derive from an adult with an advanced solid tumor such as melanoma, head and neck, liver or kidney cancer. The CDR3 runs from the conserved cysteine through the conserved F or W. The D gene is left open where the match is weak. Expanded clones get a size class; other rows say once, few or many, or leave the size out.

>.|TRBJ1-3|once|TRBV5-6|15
CASSSRGSSGNTIYF
TGTGCCAGCAGCTCACGGGGTTCCTCTGGAAACACCATATATTTT
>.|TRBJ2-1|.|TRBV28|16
CASSSDRGALAGEQFF
TGTGCCAGCAGTTCAGACAGGGGGGCCCTAGCGGGAGAGCAGTTCTTC
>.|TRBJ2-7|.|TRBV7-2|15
CASSLASGTFYEQYF
TGTGCCAGCAGCTTAGCCAGTGGGACTTTCTACGAGCAGTACTTC
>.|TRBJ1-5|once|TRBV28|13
CASSLLRDQPQHF
TGTGCCAGCAGTTTATTACGGGATCAGCCCCAGCATTTT
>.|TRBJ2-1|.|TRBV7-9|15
CASSRLLVGESEQFF
TGTGCCAGCAGCCGCCTCCTGGTGGGAGAGAGTGAGCAGTTCTTC
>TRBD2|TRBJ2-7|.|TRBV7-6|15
CASSLGPGGSYEQYF
TGTGCCAGCAGCTTAGGACCGGGAGGATCCTACGAGCAGTACTTC
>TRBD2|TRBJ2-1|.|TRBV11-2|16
CASSLVGGMAINEQFF
TGTGCCAGCAGCTTAGTGGGGGGGATGGCGATCAATGAGCAGTTCTTC
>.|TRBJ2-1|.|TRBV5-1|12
CASSLSGDEQFF
TGCGCCAGCAGCTTGTCCGGGGATGAGCAGTTCTTC
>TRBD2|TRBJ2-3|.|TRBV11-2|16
CASSWGDYGSTDTQYF
TGTGCCAGCAGCTGGGGGGACTATGGGAGCACAGATACGCAGTATTTT
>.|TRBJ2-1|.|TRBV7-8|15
CASSPPGKSYNEQFF
TGTGCCAGCAGCCCCCCCGGAAAGAGTTACAATGAGCAGTTCTTC
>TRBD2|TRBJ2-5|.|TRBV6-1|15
CASKSLAGGSETQYF
TGTGCCAGCAAGTCTTTGGCGGGAGGGTCAGAGACCCAGTACTTC
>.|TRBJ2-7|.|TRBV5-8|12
CASSLRAYEQYF
TGTGCCAGCAGCTTGCGGGCCTACGAGCAGTACTTC
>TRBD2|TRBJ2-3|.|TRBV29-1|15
CSVPLPSGRADTQYF
TGCAGCGTACCCTTGCCTAGCGGGAGGGCAGATACGCAGTATTTT
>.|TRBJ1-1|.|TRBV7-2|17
CASSFHSSPGLNTEAFF
TGTGCCAGCAGCTTCCACTCTTCCCCGGGATTGAACACTGAAGCTTTCTTT
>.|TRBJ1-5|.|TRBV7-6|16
CASSSSGVFSNQPQHF
TGTGCCAGCAGCTCCTCGGGAGTTTTTAGCAATCAGCCCCAGCATTTT
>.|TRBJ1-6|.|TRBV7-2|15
CASSLVGRGNSPLHF
TGTGCCAGCAGCTTAGTGGGCAGAGGAAATTCACCCCTCCACTTT
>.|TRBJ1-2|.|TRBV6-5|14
CASSYSPGVGGYTF
TGTGCCAGCAGTTACTCGCCGGGGGTAGGTGGCTACACCTTC
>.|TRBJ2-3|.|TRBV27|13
CASSLRGRHTQYF
TGTGCCAGCAGTTTAAGGGGGAGGCATACGCAGTATTTT
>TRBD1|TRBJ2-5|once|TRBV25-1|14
CASSPARGMETQYF
TGTGCCAGCAGCCCAGCCAGGGGGATGGAGACCCAGTACTTC
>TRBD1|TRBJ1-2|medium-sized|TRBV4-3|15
CASSPGQGLRDGYTF
TGCGCCAGCAGCCCCGGACAGGGGCTCCGGGATGGCTACACCTTC
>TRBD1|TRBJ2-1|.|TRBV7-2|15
CASSSTGSSYNEQFF
TGTGCCAGCAGCTCGACAGGGAGCTCCTACAATGAGCAGTTCTTC
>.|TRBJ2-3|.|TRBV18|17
CASSPGDFRSVSDTQYF
TGTGCCAGCTCACCGGGGGACTTCCGCAGTGTATCAGATACGCAGTATTTT